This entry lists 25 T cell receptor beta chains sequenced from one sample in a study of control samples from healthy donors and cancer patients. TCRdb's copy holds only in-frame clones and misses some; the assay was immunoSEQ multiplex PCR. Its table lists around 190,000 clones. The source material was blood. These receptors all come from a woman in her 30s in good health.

The CDR3 region has the DNA TGTGCCAGCAGCTTGGCTACTAGCGGGGGGTACCAAGAGACCCAGTACTTC. Its protein product is CASSLATSGGYQETQYF. The chain joins TRBV5-6 to TRBJ2-5; 12 bases align to TRBD2. Germline loops: CDR1 SGHDT, CDR2 YYEEEE. The length of the CDR3 is 17 residues. V lost 0 bases and J lost 0; bases outside the gene matches: 3. Together with reference TRBV5-6 and TRBJ2-5, the CDR3 gives the full variable domain: DAGVTQSPTHLIKTRGQQVTLRCSPKSGHDTVSWYQQALGQGPQFIFQYYEEEERQRGNFPDRFSGHQFPNYSSELNVNALLLGDSALYLCASSLATSGGYQETQYFGPGTRLLVL.

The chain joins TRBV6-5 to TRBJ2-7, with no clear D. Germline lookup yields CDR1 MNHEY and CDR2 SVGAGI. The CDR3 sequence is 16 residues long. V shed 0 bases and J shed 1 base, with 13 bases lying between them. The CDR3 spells CASSYSPPPLSYEQYF. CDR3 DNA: TGTGCCAGCAGTTACTCGCCCCCTCCCCTTTCCTACGAGCAGTACTTC.

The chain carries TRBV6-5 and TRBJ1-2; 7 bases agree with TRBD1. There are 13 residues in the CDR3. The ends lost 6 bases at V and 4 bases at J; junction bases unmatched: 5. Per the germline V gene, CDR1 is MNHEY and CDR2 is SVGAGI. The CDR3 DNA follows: TGTGCCAGCAGATGGGACAGCGGCTATGGCTACACCTTC. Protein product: CASRWDSGYGYTF.

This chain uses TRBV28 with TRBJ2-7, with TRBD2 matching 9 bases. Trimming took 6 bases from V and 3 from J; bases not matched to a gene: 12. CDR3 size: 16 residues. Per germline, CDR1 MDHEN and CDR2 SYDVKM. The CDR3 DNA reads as TGTGCCAGCAGCCTCGATGGACTAGCGCAAAACTACGAGCAGTACTTC. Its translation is CASSLDGLAQNYEQYF.

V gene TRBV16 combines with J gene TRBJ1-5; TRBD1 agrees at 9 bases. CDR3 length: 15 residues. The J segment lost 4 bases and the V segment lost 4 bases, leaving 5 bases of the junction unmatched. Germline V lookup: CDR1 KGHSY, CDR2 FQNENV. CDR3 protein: CASSRGQGSNQPQHF. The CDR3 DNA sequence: TGTGCCAGCAGCCGGGGACAGGGCTCAAATCAGCCCCAGCATTTT.

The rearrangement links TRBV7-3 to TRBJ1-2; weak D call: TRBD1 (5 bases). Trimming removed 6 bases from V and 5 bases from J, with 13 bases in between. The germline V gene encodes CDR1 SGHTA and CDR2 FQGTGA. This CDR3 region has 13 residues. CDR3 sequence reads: CASSSDIGYGYTF. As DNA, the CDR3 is TGTGCCAGCAGTTCGGACATTGGGTATGGCTACACCTTC.

The CDR3 loop is CASSERGPNEKLFF. In DNA, the CDR3 is TGTGCCAGCAGTGAACGAGGGCCTAATGAAAAACTGTTTTTT. The chain carries TRBV2 and TRBJ1-4; D not resolved. The CDR3 contains 14 residues. V was pared by 2 bases and J by 3 bases, with 7 bases between. From germline, CDR1 is SNHLY and CDR2 FYNNEI. The complete variable domain, with remaining parts taken from reference TRBV2 and TRBJ1-4, reads EPEVTQTPSHQVTQMGQEVILRCVPISNHLYFYWYRQILGQKVEFLVSFYNNEISEKSEIFDDQFSVERPDGSNFTLKIRSTKLEDSAMYFCASSERGPNEKLFFGSGTQLSVL.

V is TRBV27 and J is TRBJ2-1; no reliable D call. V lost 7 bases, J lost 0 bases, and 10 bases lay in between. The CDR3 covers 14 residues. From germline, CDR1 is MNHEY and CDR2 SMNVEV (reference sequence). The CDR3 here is CASTAAFSYNEQFF. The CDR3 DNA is TGTGCCAGCACCGCCGCCTTCTCCTACAATGAGCAGTTCTTC.

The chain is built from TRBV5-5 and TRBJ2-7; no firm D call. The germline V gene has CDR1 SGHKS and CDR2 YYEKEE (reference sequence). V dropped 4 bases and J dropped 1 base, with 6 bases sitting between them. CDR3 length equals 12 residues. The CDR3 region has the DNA TGTGCCAGCAGCCCAGATTCCTACGAGCAGTACTTC. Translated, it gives CASSPDSYEQYF.

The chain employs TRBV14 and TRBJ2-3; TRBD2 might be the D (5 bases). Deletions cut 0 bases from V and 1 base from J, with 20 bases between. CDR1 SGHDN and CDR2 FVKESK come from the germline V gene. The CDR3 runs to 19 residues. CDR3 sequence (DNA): TGTGCCAGCAGCCAAGACCGACCCTCCCGGGGAAAACGCACAGATACGCAGTATTTT. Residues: CASSQDRPSRGKRTDTQYF.

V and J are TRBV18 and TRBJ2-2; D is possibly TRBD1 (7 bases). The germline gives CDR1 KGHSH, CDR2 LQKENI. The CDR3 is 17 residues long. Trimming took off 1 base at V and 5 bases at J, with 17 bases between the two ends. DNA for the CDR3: TGTGCCAGCTCACCACGACAGGGTTCGGGGGTGACCGGGGAGCTGTTTTTT. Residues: CASSPRQGSGVTGELFF.

The chain's CDR3 is CASRKQGNTGELFF. Written as DNA, the CDR3 is TGTGCCAGCAGGAAACAGGGGAACACCGGGGAGCTGTTTTTT. This chain connects TRBV6-5 to TRBJ2-2; tentatively, D is TRBD1 (6 bases). The V gene's germline CDR1 is MNHEY and CDR2 SVGAGI. The V and J ends lost 6 bases and 1 base respectively, with 9 bases between them. The CDR3 contains 14 residues.

This CDR3 reads CASSSPRVSSDNEQFF. The CDR3 DNA reads as TGTGCCAGCAGCTCCCCCCGGGTTAGCTCGGACAATGAGCAGTTCTTC. The chain uses TRBV7-9 and TRBJ2-1; no reliable D call. The CDR3 is 16 residues long. With 4 bases removed from V and 5 bases from J, the gap between germline ends came to 18 bases. The germline CDR1 and CDR2 sequences are SEHNR and FQNEAQ (reference sequence).

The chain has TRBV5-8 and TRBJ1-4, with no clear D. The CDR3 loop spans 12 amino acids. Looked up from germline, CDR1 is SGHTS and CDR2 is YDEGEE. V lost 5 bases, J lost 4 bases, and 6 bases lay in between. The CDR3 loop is CASRRDNEKLFF. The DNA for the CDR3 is TGTGCCAGCAGGCGGGATAATGAAAAACTGTTTTTT.

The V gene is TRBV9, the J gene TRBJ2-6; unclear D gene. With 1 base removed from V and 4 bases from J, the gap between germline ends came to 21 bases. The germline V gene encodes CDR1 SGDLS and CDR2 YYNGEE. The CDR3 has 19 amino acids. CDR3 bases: TGTGCCAGCAGCGTACCCGTAGATCCCTCAGGCCTCGGGGCCAACGTCCTGACTTTC. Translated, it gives CASSVPVDPSGLGANVLTF.

This CDR3 is CSASNPGQLYEQYF. The CDR3 bases are TGCAGTGCTAGTAATCCGGGACAGCTATACGAGCAGTACTTC. The chain uses TRBV20-1 and TRBJ2-7; 7 bases are shared with TRBD1. The CDR3 loop spans 14 amino acids. V shed 3 bases, J shed 4 bases, and the junction held 9 bases outside the gene matches. CDR1 DFQATT and CDR2 SNEGSKA come from the germline V gene (reference sequence).

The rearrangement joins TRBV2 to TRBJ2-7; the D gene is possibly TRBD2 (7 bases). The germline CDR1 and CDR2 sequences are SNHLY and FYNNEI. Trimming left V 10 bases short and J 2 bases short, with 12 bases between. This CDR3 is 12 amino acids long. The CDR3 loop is CATRGGPYEQYF. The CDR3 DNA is TGTGCCACAAGGGGGGGCCCCTACGAGCAGTACTTC. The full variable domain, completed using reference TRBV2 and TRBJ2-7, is EPEVTQTPSHQVTQMGQEVILRCVPISNHLYFYWYRQILGQKVEFLVSFYNNEISEKSEIFDDQFSVERPDGSNFTLKIRSTKLEDSAMYFCATRGGPYEQYFGPGTRLTVT.

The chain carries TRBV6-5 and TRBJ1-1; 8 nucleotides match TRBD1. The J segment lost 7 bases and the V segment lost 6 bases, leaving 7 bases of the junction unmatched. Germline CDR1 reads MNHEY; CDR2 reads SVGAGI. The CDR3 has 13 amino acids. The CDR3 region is CASRAGGRGEAFF. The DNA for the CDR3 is TGTGCCAGCAGGGCAGGGGGCCGGGGTGAAGCTTTCTTT.

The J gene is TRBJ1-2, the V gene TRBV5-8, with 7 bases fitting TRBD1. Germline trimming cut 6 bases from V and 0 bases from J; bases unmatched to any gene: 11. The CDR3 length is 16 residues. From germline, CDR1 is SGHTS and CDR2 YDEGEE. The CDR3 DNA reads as TGTGCCAGCATCCGCGGGACAGCCGAGCCTAACTATGGCTACACCTTC. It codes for CASIRGTAEPNYGYTF.

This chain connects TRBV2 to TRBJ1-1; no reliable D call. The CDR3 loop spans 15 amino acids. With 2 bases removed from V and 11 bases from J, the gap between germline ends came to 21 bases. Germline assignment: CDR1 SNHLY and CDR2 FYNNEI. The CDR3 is CASSEMVMARLQAFF. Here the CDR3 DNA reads TGTGCCAGCAGTGAAATGGTTATGGCCCGCCTTCAGGCTTTCTTT.

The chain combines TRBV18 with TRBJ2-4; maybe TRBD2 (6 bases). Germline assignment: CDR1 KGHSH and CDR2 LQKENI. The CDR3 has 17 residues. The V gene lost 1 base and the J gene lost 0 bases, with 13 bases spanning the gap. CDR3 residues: CASSPRWGDLAKNIQYF. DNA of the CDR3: TGTGCCAGCTCACCACGATGGGGGGACCTAGCCAAAAACATTCAGTACTTC.

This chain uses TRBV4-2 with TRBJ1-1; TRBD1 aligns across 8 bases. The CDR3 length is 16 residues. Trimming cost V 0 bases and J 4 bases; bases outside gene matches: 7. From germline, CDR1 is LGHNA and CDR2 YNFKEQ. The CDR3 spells CASSQDWTGLTTEAFF. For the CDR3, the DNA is TGTGCCAGCAGCCAAGATTGGACAGGGTTGACCACTGAAGCTTTCTTT.

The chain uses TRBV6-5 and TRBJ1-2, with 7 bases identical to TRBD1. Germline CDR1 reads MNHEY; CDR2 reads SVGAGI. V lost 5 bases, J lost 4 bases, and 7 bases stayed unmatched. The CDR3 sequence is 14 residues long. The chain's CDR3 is CASSNDRAPYGYTF. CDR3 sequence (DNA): TGTGCCAGCAGTAATGACAGGGCCCCCTATGGCTACACCTTC.

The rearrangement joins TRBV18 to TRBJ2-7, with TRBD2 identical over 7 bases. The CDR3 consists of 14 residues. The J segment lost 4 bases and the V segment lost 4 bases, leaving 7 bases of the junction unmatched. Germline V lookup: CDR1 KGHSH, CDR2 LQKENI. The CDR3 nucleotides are TGTGCCAGCTCACGTCTTGAAGCGGGATACGAGCAGTACTTC. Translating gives CASSRLEAGYEQYF.

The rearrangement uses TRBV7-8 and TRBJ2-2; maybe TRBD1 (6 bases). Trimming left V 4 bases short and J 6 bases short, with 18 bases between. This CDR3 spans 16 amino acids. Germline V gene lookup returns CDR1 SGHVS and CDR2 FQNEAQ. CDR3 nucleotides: TGTGCCAGCAGCTCCCCAGCAGGGGTTAAGTCCGGGGAGCTGTTTTTT. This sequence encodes CASSSPAGVKSGELFF.